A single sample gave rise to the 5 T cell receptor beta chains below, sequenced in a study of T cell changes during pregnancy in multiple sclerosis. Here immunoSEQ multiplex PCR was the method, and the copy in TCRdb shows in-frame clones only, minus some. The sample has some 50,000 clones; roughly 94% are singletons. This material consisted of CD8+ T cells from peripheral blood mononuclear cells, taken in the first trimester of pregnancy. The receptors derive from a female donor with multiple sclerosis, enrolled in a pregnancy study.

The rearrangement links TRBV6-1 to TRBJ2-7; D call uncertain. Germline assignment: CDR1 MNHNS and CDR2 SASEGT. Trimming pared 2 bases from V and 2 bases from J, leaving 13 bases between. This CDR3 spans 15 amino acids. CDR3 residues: CASSETAGTTYEQYF. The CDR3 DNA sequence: TGTGCCAGCAGTGAAACTGCTGGCACTACCTACGAGCAGTACTTC.

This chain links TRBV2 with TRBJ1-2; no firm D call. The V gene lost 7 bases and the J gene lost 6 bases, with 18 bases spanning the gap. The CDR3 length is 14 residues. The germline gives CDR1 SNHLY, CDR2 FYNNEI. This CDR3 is CASTQEPLSDGYTF. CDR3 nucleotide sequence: TGTGCCAGCACCCAAGAACCGTTGTCGGATGGCTACACCTTC. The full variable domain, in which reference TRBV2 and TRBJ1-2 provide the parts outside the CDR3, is EPEVTQTPSHQVTQMGQEVILRCVPISNHLYFYWYRQILGQKVEFLVSFYNNEISEKSEIFDDQFSVERPDGSNFTLKIRSTKLEDSAMYFCASTQEPLSDGYTFGSGTRLTVV.

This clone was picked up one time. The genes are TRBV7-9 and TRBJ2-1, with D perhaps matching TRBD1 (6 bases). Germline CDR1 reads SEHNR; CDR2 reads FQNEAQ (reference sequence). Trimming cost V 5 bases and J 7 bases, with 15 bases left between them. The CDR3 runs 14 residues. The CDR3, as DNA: TGTGCCAGCAGCCCCCCAAAGCAGGGGAATGAGCAGTTCTTC. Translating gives CASSPPKQGNEQFF.

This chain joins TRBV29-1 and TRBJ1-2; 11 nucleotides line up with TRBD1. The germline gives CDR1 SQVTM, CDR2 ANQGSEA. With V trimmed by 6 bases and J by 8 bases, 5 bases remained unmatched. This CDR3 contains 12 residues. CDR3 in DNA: TGCAGCGTGTGGACAGGGGGCGGCGGCTACACCTTC. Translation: CSVWTGGGGYTF.

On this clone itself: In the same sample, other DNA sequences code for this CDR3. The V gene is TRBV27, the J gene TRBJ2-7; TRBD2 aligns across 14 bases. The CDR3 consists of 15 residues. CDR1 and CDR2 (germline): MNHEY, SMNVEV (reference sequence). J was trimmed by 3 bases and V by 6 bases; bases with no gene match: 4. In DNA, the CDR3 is TGTGCCAGCAGGGGGACTAGCGGGAGTATCTACGAGCAGTACTTC. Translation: CASRGTSGSIYEQYF.